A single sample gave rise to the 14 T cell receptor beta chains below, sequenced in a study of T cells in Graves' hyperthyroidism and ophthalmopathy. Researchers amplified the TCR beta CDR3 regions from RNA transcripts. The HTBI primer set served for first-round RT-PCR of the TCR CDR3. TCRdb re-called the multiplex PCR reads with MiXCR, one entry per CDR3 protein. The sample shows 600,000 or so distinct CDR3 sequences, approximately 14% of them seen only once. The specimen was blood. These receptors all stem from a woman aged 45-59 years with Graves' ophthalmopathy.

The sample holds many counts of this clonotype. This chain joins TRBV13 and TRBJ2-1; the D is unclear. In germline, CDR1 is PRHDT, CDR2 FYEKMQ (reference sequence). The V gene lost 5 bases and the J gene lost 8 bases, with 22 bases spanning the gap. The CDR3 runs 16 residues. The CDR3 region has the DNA TGTGCCAGCAGCCCAGACTCCCCACCTGCCCTCCATGAGCAGTTCTTC. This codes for CASSPDSPPALHEQFF.

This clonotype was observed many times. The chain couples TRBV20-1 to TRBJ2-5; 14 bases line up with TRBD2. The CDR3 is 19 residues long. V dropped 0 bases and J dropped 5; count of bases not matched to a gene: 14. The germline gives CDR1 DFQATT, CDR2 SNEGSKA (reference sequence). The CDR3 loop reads CSARDPPPTSGRALETQYF. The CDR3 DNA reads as TGCAGTGCTAGAGATCCGCCCCCGACTAGCGGGAGGGCCTTGGAGACCCAGTACTTC.

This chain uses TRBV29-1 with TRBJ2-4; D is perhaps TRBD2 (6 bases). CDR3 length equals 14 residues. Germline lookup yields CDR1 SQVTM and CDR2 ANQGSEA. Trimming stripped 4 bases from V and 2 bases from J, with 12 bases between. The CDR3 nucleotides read TGCAGCGTTGGGGTCCGGGGGACCAAAAACATTCAGTACTTC. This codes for CSVGVRGTKNIQYF.

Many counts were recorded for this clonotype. In DNA form, the CDR3 reads TGTGCCAGCAGCCCCAGGGGGCCCCAAGATACTTACTACGAGCAGTACTTC. Amino acid sequence: CASSPRGPQDTYYEQYF. The chain employs TRBV7-9 and TRBJ2-7; TRBD1 matches at 8 bases. The CDR3 runs to 17 residues. Germline V gene lookup returns CDR1 SEHNR and CDR2 FQNEAQ (reference sequence). The ends lost 5 bases at V and 3 bases at J; junction bases unmatched: 15.

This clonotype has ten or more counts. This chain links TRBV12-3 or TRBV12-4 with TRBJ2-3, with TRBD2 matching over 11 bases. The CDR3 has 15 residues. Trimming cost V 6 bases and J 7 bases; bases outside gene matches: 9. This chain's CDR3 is CASSLTSGSGNTQYF. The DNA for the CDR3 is TGTGCCAGCAGCTTAACTAGCGGGAGCGGGAATACGCAGTATTTT.

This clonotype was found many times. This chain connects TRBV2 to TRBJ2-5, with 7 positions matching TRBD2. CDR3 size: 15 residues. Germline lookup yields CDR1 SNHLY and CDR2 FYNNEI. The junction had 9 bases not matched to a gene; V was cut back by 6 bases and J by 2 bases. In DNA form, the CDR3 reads TGTGCCAGCAGCCCCGGGAGGCAGGGACAAGAGACCCAGTACTTC. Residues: CASSPGRQGQETQYF.

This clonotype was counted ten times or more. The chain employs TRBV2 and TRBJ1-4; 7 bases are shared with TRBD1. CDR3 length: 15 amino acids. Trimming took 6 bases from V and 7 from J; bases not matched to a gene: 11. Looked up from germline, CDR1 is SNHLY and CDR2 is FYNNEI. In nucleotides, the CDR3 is TGTGCCAGCAGCCCTAACAGGGGATGGGGTGAAAAACTGTTTTTT. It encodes CASSPNRGWGEKLFF.

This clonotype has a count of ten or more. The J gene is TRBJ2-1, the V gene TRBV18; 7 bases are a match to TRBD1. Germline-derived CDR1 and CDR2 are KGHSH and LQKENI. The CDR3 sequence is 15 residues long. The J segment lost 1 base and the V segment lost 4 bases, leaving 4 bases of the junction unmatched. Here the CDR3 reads CASSLRQGSYNEQFF. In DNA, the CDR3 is TGTGCCAGCTCACTAAGACAGGGTTCCTACAATGAGCAGTTCTTC. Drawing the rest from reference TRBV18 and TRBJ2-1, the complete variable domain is NAGVMQNPRHLVRRRGQEARLRCSPMKGHSHVYWYRQLPEEGLKFMVYLQKENIIDESGMPKERFSAEFPKEGPSILRIQQVVRGDSAAYFCASSLRQGSYNEQFFGPGTRLTVL.

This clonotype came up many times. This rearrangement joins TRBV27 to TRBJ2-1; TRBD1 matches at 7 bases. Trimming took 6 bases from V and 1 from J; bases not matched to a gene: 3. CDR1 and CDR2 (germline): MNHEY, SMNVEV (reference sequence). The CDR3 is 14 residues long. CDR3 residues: CASRGTVSYNEQFF. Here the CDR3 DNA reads TGTGCCAGCAGAGGGACAGTTTCCTACAATGAGCAGTTCTTC.

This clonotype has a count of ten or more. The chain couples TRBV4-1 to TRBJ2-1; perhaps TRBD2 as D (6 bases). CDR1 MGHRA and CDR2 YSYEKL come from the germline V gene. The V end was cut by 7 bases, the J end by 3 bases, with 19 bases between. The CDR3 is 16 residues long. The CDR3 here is CASTPFRDSFYNEQFF. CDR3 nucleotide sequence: TGCGCCAGCACGCCATTCCGGGACTCATTCTACAATGAGCAGTTCTTC.

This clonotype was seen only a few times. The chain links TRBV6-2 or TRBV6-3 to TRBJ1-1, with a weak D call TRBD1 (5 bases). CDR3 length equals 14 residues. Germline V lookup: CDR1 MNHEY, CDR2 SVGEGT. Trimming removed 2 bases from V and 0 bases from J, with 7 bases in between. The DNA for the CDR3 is TGTGCCAGCAGTTACGGGGCGGTGAACACTGAAGCTTTCTTT. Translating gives CASSYGAVNTEAFF.

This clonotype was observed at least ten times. CDR3 nucleotides: TGTGCCTGGAGTGCGCTCGGGCCGGCGGGCGAAAAACTGTTTTTT. This sequence encodes CAWSALGPAGEKLFF. The V gene is TRBV30, the J gene TRBJ1-4; D unclear. CDR1 and CDR2 (germline): GTSNPN, SVGIG (reference sequence). Trimming pared 1 base from V and 8 bases from J, leaving 17 bases between. CDR3 length: 15 residues.

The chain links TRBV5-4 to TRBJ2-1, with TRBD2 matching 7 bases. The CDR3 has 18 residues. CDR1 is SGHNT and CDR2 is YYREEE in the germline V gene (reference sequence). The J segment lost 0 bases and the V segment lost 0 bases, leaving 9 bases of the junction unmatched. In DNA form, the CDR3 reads TGTGCCAGCAGCTTGGCCGTTTTCGGCGGGAGCTCCTACAATGAGCAGTTCTTC. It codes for CASSLAVFGGSSYNEQFF.

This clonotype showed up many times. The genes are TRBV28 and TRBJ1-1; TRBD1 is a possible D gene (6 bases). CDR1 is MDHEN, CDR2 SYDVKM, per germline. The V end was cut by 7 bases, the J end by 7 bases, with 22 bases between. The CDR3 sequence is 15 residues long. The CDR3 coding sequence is TGTGCCAGCAATGACGGGGGCGCTCTGGTCCTTGAAGCTTTCTTT. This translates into CASNDGGALVLEAFF.